Reported below is one TCR beta chain. This specimen comes from a study of blood T cell repertoires in COVID-19. Some clones are missing from TCRdb's copy, which holds only in-frame ones; the method was immunoSEQ multiplex PCR. The repertoire holds around 300,000 clones, with 80% to 95% as singletons. This CDR3 spans 15 amino acids. Trimming cost V 6 bases and J 1 base; bases outside gene matches: 6. Per germline, CDR1 MNHNY and CDR2 SVGAGI (reference sequence). The material sequenced was peripheral blood. The origin of this receptor is a woman aged 25 to 39 with COVID-19, enrolled during active disease. The chain couples TRBV6-6 to TRBJ1-5; 7 bases map to TRBD1. In DNA, the CDR3 is TGTGCCAGCAGACTCGACAGGGTGAGCAATCAGCCCCAGCATTTT. Translating it yields CASRLDRVSNQPQHF.